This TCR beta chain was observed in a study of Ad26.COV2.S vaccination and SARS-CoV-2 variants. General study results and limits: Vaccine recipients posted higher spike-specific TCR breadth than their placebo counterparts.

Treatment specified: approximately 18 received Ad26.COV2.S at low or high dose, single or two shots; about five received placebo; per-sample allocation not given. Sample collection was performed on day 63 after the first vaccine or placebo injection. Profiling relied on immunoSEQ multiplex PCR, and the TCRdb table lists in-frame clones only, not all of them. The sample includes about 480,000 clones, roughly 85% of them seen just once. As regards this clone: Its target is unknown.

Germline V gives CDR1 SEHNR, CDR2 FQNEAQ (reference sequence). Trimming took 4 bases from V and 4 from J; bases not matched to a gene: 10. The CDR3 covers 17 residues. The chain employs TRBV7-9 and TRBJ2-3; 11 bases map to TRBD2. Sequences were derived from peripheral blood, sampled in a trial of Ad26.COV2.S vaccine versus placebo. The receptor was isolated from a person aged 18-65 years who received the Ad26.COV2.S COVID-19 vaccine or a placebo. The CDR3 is CASSSLGLAGFADTQYF. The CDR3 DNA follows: TGTGCCAGCAGCTCCCTCGGACTAGCGGGTTTCGCAGATACGCAGTATTTT. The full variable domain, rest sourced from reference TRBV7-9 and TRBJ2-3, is DTGVSQNPRHKITKRGQNVTFRCDPISEHNRLYWYRQTLGQGPEFLTYFQNEAQLEKSRLLSDRFSAERPKGSFSTLEIQRTEQGDSAMYLCASSSLGLAGFADTQYFGPGTRLTVL.